Listed here are 15 T cell receptor beta chains from one sample, sequenced in a study of T-cell memory formation after mild COVID-19. TCRdb re-called the 5' RACE reads with MiXCR, one entry per CDR3 protein. The sample shows 400,000 or so distinct CDR3 sequences, 15% to 20% of them seen only once. The source material was PBMCs or a T cell subset sorted from them (not recorded which). These receptors all stem from an adult woman who had mild COVID-19 (a few samples of this study predate the infection). Cell type and time point are not known.

The V call is TRBV7-9, the J call TRBJ2-4; TRBD1 matches 7 bases. This CDR3 is 15 amino acids long. Trimming cost V 6 bases and J 5 bases; bases outside gene matches: 10. CDR1 is SEHNR and CDR2 is FQNEAQ in the germline V gene (reference sequence). CDR3 nucleotides: TGTGCCAGCAGACCTCGGACAGGCCCCCAAAACATTCAGTACTTC. It yields the protein CASRPRTGPQNIQYF.

This clonotype has just a few counts. The CDR3 reads CSVDEGAVNYGYTF. The CDR3 coding sequence is TGCAGCGTTGACGAGGGTGCAGTCAACTATGGCTACACCTTC. The gene calls are TRBV29-1 and TRBJ1-2, with no clear D. The CDR3 runs 14 residues. From germline, CDR1 is SQVTM and CDR2 ANQGSEA. V was shortened by 3 bases and J by 2 bases, with 13 bases between the two germline ends.

The gene calls are TRBV24-1 and TRBJ1-2; the D is unclear. The germline V gene has CDR1 KGHDR and CDR2 SFDVKD. The CDR3 totals 16 residues. Trimming removed 3 bases at V and 0 bases at J, with 13 bases between. CDR3 DNA sequence: TGTGCCACCAGTGATCCTATGGACGGAGCTAACTATGGCTACACCTTC. Translating it yields CATSDPMDGANYGYTF.

The chain joins TRBV4-3 to TRBJ2-4, with D unresolved. The germline CDR1 and CDR2 sequences are LGHNA and YSLEER. The CDR3 runs to 16 residues. Trimming removed 0 bases at V and 6 bases at J, with 15 bases between. The CDR3 nucleotides read TGCGCCAGCAGCCAAGATATCCAAGTACCGGGAAACATTCAGTACTTC. Translating it yields CASSQDIQVPGNIQYF.

The J gene is TRBJ2-7, the V gene TRBV7-3, with D hard to call. V shed 2 bases and J shed 0 bases, with 11 bases lying between them. Germline V gene lookup returns CDR1 SGHTA and CDR2 FQGTGA. The CDR3 length is 15 residues. The CDR3 here is CASSLYVGSSYEQYF. The CDR3 region has the DNA TGTGCCAGCAGCTTATACGTGGGAAGCTCCTACGAGCAGTACTTC.

This clonotype was counted between two and nine times. The chain is built from TRBV30 and TRBJ2-7; unclear D gene. Germline V lookup: CDR1 GTSNPN, CDR2 SVGIG (reference sequence). Trimming cost V 2 bases and J 2 bases, with 7 bases left between them. This CDR3 has 12 residues. CDR3 sequence: CAWSRGTYEQYF. CDR3 DNA sequence: TGTGCCTGGAGTAGAGGAACCTACGAGCAGTACTTC.

This clonotype was recorded a few times. The rearrangement uses TRBV4-3 and TRBJ2-1, with 7 bases lining up with TRBD2. Per the germline V gene, CDR1 is LGHNA and CDR2 is YSLEER. The CDR3 sequence is 15 residues long. The junction had 6 bases not matched to a gene; V was cut back by 0 bases and J by 7 bases. The DNA of the CDR3 is TGCGCCAGCAGCCAAGATCCCCGGACTAGGAATGAGCAGTTCTTC. Its translation: CASSQDPRTRNEQFF.

In this sample, this clonotype turned up a few times. V usage is TRBV16 and J usage is TRBJ2-7, with TRBD2 identical over 7 bases. CDR1 and CDR2 (germline): KGHSY, FQNENV. V trimming: 0 bases; J trimming: 6 bases; junction bases outside the gene matches: 5. This CDR3 region has 14 residues. CDR3 in amino acids: CASSQSMGGPEQYF. CDR3 nucleotides: TGTGCCAGCAGCCAATCGATGGGAGGGCCCGAGCAGTACTTC.

The rearrangement uses TRBV5-5 and TRBJ1-1; TRBD1 is a possible D gene (6 bases). V dropped 6 bases and J dropped 5 bases, with 11 bases sitting between them. The CDR3 spans 12 residues. Germline CDR1 and CDR2: SGHKS and YYEKEE (reference sequence). CDR3 bases: TGTGCCAGCAACGTACAGGGTACTGAAGCTTTCTTT. Residues: CASNVQGTEAFF.

The gene calls are TRBV29-1 and TRBJ2-7; D might be TRBD1 (5 bases). Germline V gene sequence: CDR1 SQVTM, CDR2 ANQGSEA. This CDR3 is 11 amino acids long. The germline V and J ends were trimmed by 7 bases and 6 bases, with 13 bases remaining between them. The CDR3 is CSAEAGFEQYF. The DNA for the CDR3 is TGCAGCGCCGAAGCAGGGTTCGAGCAGTACTTC.

V is TRBV15 and J is TRBJ1-1, with TRBD1 matching over 10 bases. V dropped 5 bases and J dropped 6; count of bases not matched to a gene: 9. The CDR3 extends over 15 amino acids. Germline assignment: CDR1 LNHNV and CDR2 YYDKDF (reference sequence). CDR3 sequence (DNA): TGTGCCACCAGCGTACCGGGACAGGGGCTCCCTGAAGCTTTCTTT. Translation: CATSVPGQGLPEAFF.

The chain is built from TRBV7-8 and TRBJ1-2; 7 bases agree with TRBD1. In germline, CDR1 is SGHVS, CDR2 FQNEAQ. The length of the CDR3 is 15 residues. Germline trimming cut 6 bases from V and 4 bases from J; bases unmatched to any gene: 11. The CDR3 DNA sequence: TGTGCCAGCAGTCCTAGGGCAGGGGGAGTCTATGGCTACACCTTC. Encoded protein: CASSPRAGGVYGYTF.

This rearrangement joins TRBV29-1 to TRBJ2-3; unclear D gene. Germline-derived CDR1 and CDR2 are SQVTM and ANQGSEA. This CDR3 region has 13 residues. V lost 3 bases and J 3 bases, leaving 10 bases between the germline ends. CDR3 nucleotides: TGCAGCGTTGATAGGGAAGGGACAGATACGCAGTATTTT. Protein product: CSVDREGTDTQYF.

A few counts support this clonotype. The gene calls are TRBV6-2 or TRBV6-3 and TRBJ2-1; 7 bases are a match to TRBD2. CDR3 length equals 16 residues. J was trimmed by 6 bases and V by 10 bases; bases with no gene match: 18. Germline assignment: CDR1 MNHEY and CDR2 SVGEGT. Here the CDR3 reads CAIARPPGGGTNEQFF. The CDR3 DNA reads TGTGCCATCGCCCGACCTCCGGGAGGCGGGACCAATGAGCAGTTCTTC.

The rearrangement links TRBV20-1 to TRBJ1-5; maybe TRBD1 (6 bases). The CDR3 extends over 14 amino acids. Germline lookup yields CDR1 DFQATT and CDR2 SNEGSKA (reference sequence). Trimming removed 6 bases from V and 0 bases from J, with 12 bases in between. In nucleotides, the CDR3 is TGCAGTGCCACGGGACACCTTAGCAATCAGCCCCAGCATTTT. Its protein is CSATGHLSNQPQHF.